This TCR beta chain was sequenced for a study of blood T cell repertoires in COVID-19. Looking at the study overall: Collection of acute and convalescent COVID-19 samples took place in the United States, Italy and Spain. T cells, B-cell-depleted T cells, or PBMCs supplied cDNA or gDNA.

Here immunoSEQ multiplex PCR was the method, and the copy in TCRdb shows in-frame clones only, minus some. The table includes about 150,000 clones, more than 80% detected once. Germline CDR1 reads KGHSH; CDR2 reads LQKENI. CDR3 size: 14 residues. V dropped 2 bases and J dropped 3 bases, with 10 bases sitting between them. V usage is TRBV18 and J usage is TRBJ1-2; D is unclear. Sample: peripheral blood. This receptor was identified in a woman aged 60-70 years with active COVID-19. As DNA, the CDR3 is TGTGCCAGCTCACCAGGGGTGAGGGACTATGGCTACACCTTC. Translation gives CASSPGVRDYGYTF.